This TCR beta chain is from a study of blood T cells in healthy people across ages. Study-level points and caveats: Estimated diversity, derived from one million T cells, was regarded as an underestimate. Strong correlation linked observed beta diversity and percent naive T cells.

The CDR3 loop spans 13 amino acids. Trimming cost V 2 bases and J 14 bases, with 16 bases left between them. Germline loops: CDR1 DFQATT, CDR2 SNEGSKA (reference sequence). A few counts support this clonotype. What it recognizes is unknown. The authors ran a second PCR of roughly 6 to 12 cycles using a sample-barcoded 5' primer and a J-beta primer mix. MiXCR, applied by TCRdb to the 5' RACE reads, yields one record per CDR3 protein. Among about 900,000 distinct CDR3 sequences listed, around 68% were seen once. Investigators took approximately 9.4 milliliters of peripheral blood from every donor. The sample taken for sequencing was blood. The chain couples TRBV20-1 to TRBJ1-6; the D gene is possibly TRBD1 (5 bases). This sequence originates from a man under 40 in good health. The CDR3 bases are TGCAGTGCTAGAAGAACGGGACGTTTCACCCTCCACTTT. Its translation: CSARRTGRFTLHF.